These 20 T cell receptor beta chains were sequenced from one sample in a study of shared clonotypes between healthy human individuals. As defined, naive CD8 cells were CD45RO-negative and positively selected for CCR7, with terminally differentiated effector memory CD45RA+ cells excluded. Clones were sequenced by immunoSEQ multiplex PCR, and TCRdb holds only the in-frame ones, with some missing. The top ten clones hold over 1.5% of a sample with about 2.2 million clones, 90% to 95% of them seen once. Input material: naive CD8+ T cells from PBMCs. The receptors originated from a man between 18 and 35 years old in good health. Some clones in this sample may be carry-over from other donors' samples.

V gene TRBV5-6 combines with J gene TRBJ1-5; D ambiguous. Trimming pared 1 base from V and 7 bases from J, leaving 12 bases between. The CDR3 sequence is 14 residues long. Germline CDR1 and CDR2: SGHDT and YYEEEE. CDR3: CASSLRTGGQPQHF. CDR3 sequence (DNA): TGTGCCAGCAGCTTGAGGACCGGCGGCCAGCCCCAGCATTTT.

The genes are TRBV4-3 and TRBJ2-7, with D possibly being TRBD2 (6 bases). Trimming pared 0 bases from V and 4 bases from J, leaving 16 bases between. In germline, CDR1 is LGHNA, CDR2 YSLEER. The CDR3 length is 16 residues. CDR3 sequence (DNA): TGCGCCAGCAGCCAAGATAGGCGGGACTTTAGATACGAGCAGTACTTC. As protein: CASSQDRRDFRYEQYF.

The chain combines TRBV7-6 with TRBJ2-5; D is ambiguous. V lost 7 bases and J lost 4, with 16 bases in between. The V gene's germline CDR1 is SGHVS and CDR2 FNYEAQ. The CDR3 loop spans 14 amino acids. DNA of the CDR3: TGTGCCAGCAACCCGGCCCCCCCAGCAGAGACCCAGTACTTC. Its protein product is CASNPAPPAETQYF.

In its sample, this clone was seen a few times. The V and J genes are TRBV4-1 and TRBJ1-5; D ambiguous. The CDR3 runs to 16 residues. The V gene lost 0 bases and the J gene lost 1 base, with 10 bases spanning the gap. Germline CDR1 and CDR2: MGHRA and YSYEKL. The CDR3 here is CASSQDRAGSNQPQHF. The CDR3 DNA reads as TGCGCCAGCAGCCAAGATCGCGCGGGGAGCAATCAGCCCCAGCATTTT.

The chain's CDR3 is CASQEAANTGELFF. CDR3 coding DNA: TGTGCCAGCCAGGAGGCTGCGAACACCGGGGAGCTGTTTTTT. The chain has TRBV7-9 and TRBJ2-2, with TRBD2 as a possible D gene (5 bases). Germline V gives CDR1 SEHNR, CDR2 FQNEAQ (reference sequence). This CDR3 contains 14 residues. V lost 8 bases, J lost 0 bases, and 10 bases lay in between.

Turning to this clone: Other DNA sequences in this sample translate to the same CDR3. The chain combines TRBV27 with TRBJ2-7, with D possibly being TRBD1 or TRBD2 (5 bases each). Germline V gene lookup returns CDR1 MNHEY and CDR2 SMNVEV (reference sequence). This CDR3 spans 14 amino acids. Trimming removed 2 bases from V and 3 bases from J, with 11 bases in between. CDR3 amino acids: CASSLGRGSYEQYF. CDR3 DNA: TGTGCCAGCAGTTTAGGCCGGGGCAGCTACGAGCAGTACTTC.

This clone was seen more than once but under ten times. The V gene is TRBV7-9, the J gene TRBJ1-5; no clear D gene. V lost 5 bases to trimming and J lost 7 bases, with 12 bases between them. Looked up from germline, CDR1 is SEHNR and CDR2 is FQNEAQ (reference sequence). The CDR3 loop spans 13 amino acids. This CDR3 is CASSLPSGQPQHF. The DNA of the CDR3 is TGTGCCAGCAGCCTCCCCTCCGGGCAGCCCCAGCATTTT. Full variable domain (rest looked up from reference TRBV7-9 and TRBJ1-5): DTGVSQNPRHKITKRGQNVTFRCDPISEHNRLYWYRQTLGQGPEFLTYFQNEAQLEKSRLLSDRFSAERPKGSFSTLEIQRTEQGDSAMYLCASSLPSGQPQHFGDGTRLSIL.

The V gene is TRBV30, the J gene TRBJ2-3; TRBD2 agrees at 10 bases. The V segment lost 1 base and the J segment 6 bases; nucleotides outside the gene matches: 7. The CDR3 runs to 15 residues. Germline CDR1 reads GTSNPN; CDR2 reads SVGIG (reference sequence). DNA of the CDR3: TGTGCCTGGAGTGCCCTAGCGGGAGAGGAGGATACGCAGTATTTT. This encodes CAWSALAGEEDTQYF.

The V and J genes are TRBV19 and TRBJ2-3; 12 bases agree with TRBD2. V was clipped by 5 bases and J by 3 bases; unmatched bases: 9. The CDR3 contains 17 residues. Germline CDR1 reads LNHDA; CDR2 reads SQIVND (reference sequence). The CDR3 coding sequence is TGTGCCAGTAGTCCGCTAGCGGGAGGGCCTGAGACAGATACGCAGTATTTT. Its translation is CASSPLAGGPETDTQYF.

Only one count was recorded for this clone. Distinct nucleotide sequences in the sample also encode this CDR3. The chain links TRBV14 to TRBJ2-7; the D is unclear. Germline CDR1 is SGHDN and CDR2 is FVKESK. Deletions cut 6 bases from V and 5 bases from J, with 14 bases between. This CDR3 comprises 13 residues. The CDR3 region is CASSPGVRDEQYF. In DNA, the CDR3 is TGTGCCAGCAGTCCCGGAGTACGGGACGAGCAGTACTTC.

V usage is TRBV6-5 and J usage is TRBJ2-3; D tentatively fits TRBD1 or TRBD2 (5 bases each). V shed 0 bases and J shed 6 bases, with 16 bases lying between them. Germline CDR1 MNHEY, CDR2 SVGAGI. The CDR3 consists of 16 residues. The CDR3 reads CASSYSRFEGSDTQYF. The CDR3 nucleotides are TGTGCCAGCAGTTACTCGAGGTTTGAGGGGTCGGATACGCAGTATTTT.

The J gene is TRBJ2-1, the V gene TRBV9, with D unresolved. V was pared by 0 bases and J by 4 bases, with 14 bases between. This CDR3 region has 16 residues. Germline values: CDR1 SGDLS, CDR2 YYNGEE. The CDR3 loop is CASSVDDWGIYNEQFF. The DNA for the CDR3 is TGTGCCAGCAGCGTAGATGATTGGGGAATTTACAATGAGCAGTTCTTC.

The J gene is TRBJ1-1, the V gene TRBV6-5; possible D gene TRBD1, 5 bases. CDR3 length equals 14 residues. Germline V gene sequence: CDR1 MNHEY, CDR2 SVGAGI. V lost 2 bases and J lost 7, with 14 bases in between. The CDR3 here is CASSYQTGHLEAFF. The CDR3 DNA follows: TGTGCCAGCAGTTACCAAACAGGTCACCTTGAAGCTTTCTTT.

The chain links TRBV19 to TRBJ1-5; no firm D call. This CDR3 has 15 residues. V was cut by 7 bases and J by 0 bases, with 13 bases left in between. From germline, CDR1 is LNHDA and CDR2 SQIVND (reference sequence). This CDR3 is CASKREIYSNQPQHF. The CDR3 DNA follows: TGTGCCAGTAAACGGGAAATTTATAGCAATCAGCCCCAGCATTTT.

The CDR3 region has the DNA TGTGCCAGCAGCTTGAGGGTGCGGAGTCAGCCCCAGCATTTT. It specifies CASSLRVRSQPQHF. The chain combines TRBV28 with TRBJ1-5, with D hard to call. The CDR3 covers 14 residues. The germline V and J ends were trimmed by 6 bases and 6 bases, with 15 bases remaining between them. Germline V gene sequence: CDR1 MDHEN, CDR2 SYDVKM. Looking up the rest from reference TRBV28 and TRBJ1-5 gives the full variable domain: DVKVTQSSRYLVKRTGEKVFLECVQDMDHENMFWYRQDPGLGLRLIYFSYDVKMKEKGDIPEGYSVSREKKERFSLILESASTNQTSMYLCASSLRVRSQPQHFGDGTRLSIL.

This chain links TRBV27 with TRBJ2-6, with 8 nucleotides matching TRBD1. The CDR3 spans 20 residues. Germline CDR1 reads MNHEY; CDR2 reads SMNVEV (reference sequence). J was trimmed by 4 bases and V by 4 bases; bases with no gene match: 18. CDR3 sequence: CASSSSRGLPMYDGANVLTF. Here the CDR3 DNA reads TGTGCCAGCAGTTCGAGCAGGGGGCTTCCAATGTACGACGGGGCCAACGTCCTGACTTTC.

The chain links TRBV6-1 to TRBJ2-4, with 11 bases lining up with TRBD1. With V trimmed by 4 bases and J by 2 bases, 4 bases remained unmatched. The CDR3 covers 16 residues. Germline V gene lookup returns CDR1 MNHNS and CDR2 SASEGT. CDR3 protein: CASSADRGPTKNIQYF. The CDR3 DNA sequence: TGTGCCAGCAGTGCGGACAGGGGGCCCACCAAAAACATTCAGTACTTC.

The chain recombines TRBV11-1 with TRBJ2-3, with 8 bases lining up with TRBD1. This CDR3 region has 16 residues. V dropped 5 bases and J dropped 5; count of bases not matched to a gene: 12. The V gene's germline CDR1 is SGHAT and CDR2 FQDESV (reference sequence). The CDR3, as DNA: TGTGCCAGCAGCACAAAGGGCAGGGGGCTAAGAGATACGCAGTATTTT. It encodes CASSTKGRGLRDTQYF.

As for this clone: Its ends do not fully match the called genes, so a read error is possible. The CDR3 here is CSVLIVGFSDPHF. The DNA of the CDR3 is TGCAGCGTTCTCATTGTCGGTTTCAGCGATCCGCACTTC. V is TRBV29-1 and J is TRBJ2-4; D is unresolved. From germline, CDR1 is SQVTM and CDR2 ANQGSEA. The CDR3 length is 13 residues.

The chain recombines TRBV2 with TRBJ2-3, with D hard to call. V was shortened by 4 bases and J by 2 bases, with 19 bases between the two germline ends. Germline assignment: CDR1 SNHLY and CDR2 FYNNEI. The CDR3 has 17 residues. The CDR3, as DNA: TGTGCCAGCAGTGGAAGGGCCACGCAATTTCTCACAGATACGCAGTATTTT. Its translation is CASSGRATQFLTDTQYF.